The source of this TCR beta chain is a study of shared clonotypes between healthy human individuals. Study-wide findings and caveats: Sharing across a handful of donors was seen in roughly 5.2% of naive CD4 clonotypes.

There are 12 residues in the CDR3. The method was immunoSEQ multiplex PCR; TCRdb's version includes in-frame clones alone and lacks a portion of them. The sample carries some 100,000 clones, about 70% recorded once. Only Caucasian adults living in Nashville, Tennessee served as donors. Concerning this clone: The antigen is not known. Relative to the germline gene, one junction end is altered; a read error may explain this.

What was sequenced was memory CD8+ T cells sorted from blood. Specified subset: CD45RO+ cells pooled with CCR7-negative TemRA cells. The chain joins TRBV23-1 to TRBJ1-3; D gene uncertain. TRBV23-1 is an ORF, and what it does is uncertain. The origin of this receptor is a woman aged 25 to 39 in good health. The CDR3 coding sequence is TGTACTGAGGGATTTGCTGGAAACACCATATATTTT. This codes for CTEGFAGNTIYF.